Reported below is one T cell receptor beta chain. Its target is not known. The sample is drawn from a study of graft-versus-host responses after intestinal transplantation. Study as a whole: Isolated intestinal, liver-intestinal, or multivisceral transplants had been given to the recipients. Once they had received anti-thymocyte globulin induction, all recipients took tacrolimus and steroids for about 3 years. Study-wide findings and caveats: Recipient bone marrow held GvH clones, some seen earlier in ileum or blood. Allografts carried high graft-versus-host to host-versus-graft clonal ratios in patients having graft-donor T cell macrochimerism.

Method: immunoSEQ multiplex PCR; TCRdb's copy keeps in-frame clones and lacks some. The sample holds under 150,000 clones, roughly nine tenths seen once. V dropped 0 bases and J dropped 2 bases, with 5 bases sitting between them. Germline V gives CDR1 MGHRA, CDR2 YSYEKL. CDR3 size: 13 residues. The source was unstimulated CD4+ T cells sorted from spleen or lymph node cells, collected before intestinal transplant. The chain uses TRBV4-1 and TRBJ2-7; D not certain. The source of this sequence is a human donor who received an intestinal transplant. The CDR3, as DNA: TGCGCCAGCAGCCAAGATCGTCCCTACGAGCAGTACTTC. It yields the protein CASSQDRPYEQYF.